This T cell receptor (beta chain) was identified in a study of cytomegalovirus exposure and HLA in healthy donors. Study-level findings and limits: Some public TCRs appeared in many individuals, while most sequences were rare. According to the study, roughly 160 TCR beta chains were cytomegalovirus-associated.

Donors sampled were nominally healthy, though unrecorded immune exposures were likely. The PCR was carried out with 60 Vbeta primers and 13 Jbeta primers. Repertoires were generated with immunoSEQ multiplex PCR, while TCRdb's copy carries only in-frame clones and drops some. The sample carries roughly 120,000 clones, 65% to 75% recorded once. This clone showed up just once. Its antigen is unknown. The sequencing sample was made of PBMCs. The source is a man between 25 and 39 years old in good health and CMV-seropositive.

In nucleotides, the CDR3 is TGTGCCAGCAGCTCACAGGGCCACTCACCCCTCCACTTT. It codes for CASSSQGHSPLHF. The chain carries TRBV11-1 and TRBJ1-6, with D maybe TRBD1 (6 bases). The CDR3 loop spans 13 amino acids. Germline V gene sequence: CDR1 SGHAT, CDR2 FQDESV (reference sequence). Trimming stripped 4 bases from V and 10 bases from J, with 11 bases between.